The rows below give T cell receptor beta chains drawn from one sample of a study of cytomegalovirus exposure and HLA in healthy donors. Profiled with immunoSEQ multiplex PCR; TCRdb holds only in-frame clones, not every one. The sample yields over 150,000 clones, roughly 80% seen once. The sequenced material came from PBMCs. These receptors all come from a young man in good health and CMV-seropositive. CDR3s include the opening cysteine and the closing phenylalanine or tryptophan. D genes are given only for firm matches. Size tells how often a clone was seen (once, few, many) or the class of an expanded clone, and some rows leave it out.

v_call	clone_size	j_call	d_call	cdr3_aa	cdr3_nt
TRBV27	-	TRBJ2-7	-	CASSPGTPYEQYF	TGTGCCAGCAGTCCCGGGACACCATACGAGCAGTACTTC
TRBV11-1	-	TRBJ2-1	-	CASSSRRSFGVGQNEQFF	TGTGCCAGCAGCTCGAGGAGAAGCTTCGGTGTTGGACAAAATGAGCAGTTCTTC
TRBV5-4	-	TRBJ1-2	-	CASSFGPGDSYGYTF	TGTGCCAGCAGCTTTGGCCCCGGGGATTCCTATGGCTACACCTTC
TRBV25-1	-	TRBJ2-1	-	CASSDVGSYNEQFF	TGTGCCAGCAGTGATGTCGGTTCCTACAATGAGCAGTTCTTC
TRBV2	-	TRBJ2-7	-	CAISRRGFYEQYF	TGTGCCATCAGCCGGCGGGGTTTCTACGAGCAGTACTTC
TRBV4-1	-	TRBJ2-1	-	CASSQLDLISYNEQFF	TGCGCCAGCAGCCAATTGGACTTAATCTCCTACAATGAGCAGTTCTTC
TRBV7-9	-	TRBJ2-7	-	CASSLEPTYEQYF	TGTGCCAGCAGCTTAGAGCCGACCTACGAGCAGTACTTC
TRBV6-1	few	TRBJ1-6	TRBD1	CASTDRGANSPLHF	TGTGCCAGCACTGACAGGGGCGCTAATTCACCCCTCCACTTT
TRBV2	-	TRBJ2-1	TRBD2	CASGGEGRNEQFF	TGTGCCAGCGGGGGGGAGGGTAGAAATGAGCAGTTCTTC
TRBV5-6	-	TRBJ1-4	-	CASRGLGTGEKLFF	TGTGCCAGCAGGGGGCTAGGGACTGGGGAAAAACTGTTTTTT
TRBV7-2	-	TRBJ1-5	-	CASSEGLNNQPQHF	TGTGCCAGCAGCGAGGGACTGAACAATCAGCCCCAGCATTTT
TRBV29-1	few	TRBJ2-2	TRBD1	CSVQGAGELFF	TGCAGCGTTCAGGGGGCCGGGGAGCTGTTTTTT
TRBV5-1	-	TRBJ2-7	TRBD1	CASSTGGDFSRYEQYF	TGCGCCAGCAGCACAGGGGGCGACTTTAGCCGATACGAGCAGTACTTC
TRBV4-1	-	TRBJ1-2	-	CASSQGVFTGNGYTF	TGCGCCAGCAGCCAAGGAGTCTTCACAGGGAATGGCTACACCTTC
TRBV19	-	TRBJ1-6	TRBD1	CARTDDRGRNSPLHF	TGTGCCAGGACAGACGACAGGGGGCGTAATTCACCCCTCCACTTT
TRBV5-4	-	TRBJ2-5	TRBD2	CASSPRGGGYQETQYF	TGTGCCAGCAGCCCCCGAGGCGGGGGATATCAAGAGACCCAGTACTTC
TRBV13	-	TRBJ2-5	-	CASSSYQETQYF	TGTGCCAGCAGCTCGTACCAAGAGACCCAGTACTTC
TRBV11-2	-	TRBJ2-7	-	CASSYRGGYYEQYF	TGTGCCAGCAGCTACAGGGGGGGGTACTACGAGCAGTACTTC
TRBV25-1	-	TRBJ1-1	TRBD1	CASGPGQTNTEAFF	TGTGCCAGCGGACCGGGACAGACAAACACTGAAGCTTTCTTT
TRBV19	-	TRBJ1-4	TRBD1	CASSVQGNEKLFF	TGTGCCAGTAGTGTACAGGGGAATGAAAAACTGTTTTTT
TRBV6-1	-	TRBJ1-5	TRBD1	CAGSGQANQPQHF	TGTGCCGGGTCGGGACAGGCCAATCAGCCCCAGCATTTT
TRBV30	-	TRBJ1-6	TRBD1	CAWRQGNSPLHF	TGTGCCTGGCGACAGGGGAATTCACCCCTCCACTTT
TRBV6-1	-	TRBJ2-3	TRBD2	CASSDRTSTQYF	TGTGCCAGCAGTGACCGGACTAGTACGCAGTATTTT
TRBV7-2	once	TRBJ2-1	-	CASSLGAVTYNEQFF	TGTGCCAGCAGCTTAGGAGCGGTAACCTACAATGAGCAGTTCTTC
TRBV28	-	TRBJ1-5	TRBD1	CASSGGQGNQPQHF	TGTGCCAGCAGTGGCGGACAGGGCAATCAGCCCCAGCATTTT
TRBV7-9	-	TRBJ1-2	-	CASSLEQGVGGYTF	TGTGCCAGCAGCTTAGAACAGGGCGTGGGGGGCTACACCTTC
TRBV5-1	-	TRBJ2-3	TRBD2	CASSLRRGGTDTQYF	TGCGCCAGCAGCTTGAGGCGGGGGGGCACAGATACGCAGTATTTT
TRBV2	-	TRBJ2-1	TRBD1	CASSHDRLWTGDNEQFF	TGTGCCAGCAGCCATGACCGCCTCTGGACAGGGGACAATGAGCAGTTCTTC
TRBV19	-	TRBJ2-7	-	CASSQFFKDNEQYF	TGTGCCAGTAGCCAATTCTTTAAAGACAACGAGCAGTACTTC
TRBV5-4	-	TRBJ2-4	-	CASSEGGVLKNIQYF	TGTGCCAGCAGCGAAGGCGGGGTGCTTAAAAACATTCAGTACTTC
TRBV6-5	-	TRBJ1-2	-	CASSEDNYYGYTF	TGTGCCAGCAGTGAGGACAACTACTATGGCTACACCTTC
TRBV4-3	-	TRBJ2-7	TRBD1	CASSQDATGGGEQYF	TGCGCCAGCAGCCAAGATGCGACAGGGGGAGGAGAGCAGTACTTC
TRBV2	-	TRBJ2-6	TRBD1	CASSEPGTGPYSGANVLTF	TGTGCCAGCAGTGAACCCGGGACAGGTCCCTACTCTGGGGCCAACGTCCTGACTTTC
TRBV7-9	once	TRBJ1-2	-	CASSLETGGYTF	TGTGCCAGCAGCTTAGAGACAGGCGGCTACACCTTC
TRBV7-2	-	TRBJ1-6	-	CASSLNSIADSPLHF	TGTGCCAGCAGCTTAAACAGTATAGCGGATTCACCCCTCCACTTT
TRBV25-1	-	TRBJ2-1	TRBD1	CASSESTGGYNEQFF	TGTGCCAGCAGTGAATCAACAGGGGGTTACAATGAGCAGTTCTTC
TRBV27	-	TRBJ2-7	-	CASSLGRVSEQYF	TGTGCCAGCAGTTTGGGCAGGGTGTCCGAGCAGTACTTC
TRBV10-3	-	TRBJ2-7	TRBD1	CAISSAGGYEQYF	TGTGCCATCAGTTCGGCAGGGGGCTACGAGCAGTACTTC
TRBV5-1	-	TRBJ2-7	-	CASSLGTARPRYEQYF	TGCGCCAGCAGCCTTGGGACTGCCAGGCCCCGCTACGAGCAGTACTTC
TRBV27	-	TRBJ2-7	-	CASNPTGNSYEQYF	TGTGCCAGCAACCCGACGGGAAACTCCTACGAGCAGTACTTC
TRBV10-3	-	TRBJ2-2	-	CAIGWRTGELFF	TGTGCCATCGGGTGGAGGACCGGGGAGCTGTTTTTT